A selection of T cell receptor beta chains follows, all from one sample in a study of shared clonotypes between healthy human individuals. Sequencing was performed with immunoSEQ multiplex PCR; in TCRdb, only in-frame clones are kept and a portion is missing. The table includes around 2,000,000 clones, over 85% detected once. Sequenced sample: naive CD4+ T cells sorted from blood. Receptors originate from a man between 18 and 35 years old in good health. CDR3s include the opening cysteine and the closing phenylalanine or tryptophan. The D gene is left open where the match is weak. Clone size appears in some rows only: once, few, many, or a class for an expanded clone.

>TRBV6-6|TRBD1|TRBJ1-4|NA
TGTGCCAGCAGTAGACAGGGAACTAATGAAAAACTGTTTTTT
CASSRQGTNEKLFF
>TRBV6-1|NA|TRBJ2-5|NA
TGTGCCAGCAGTTTCCAGGGTGGATCAGAGACCCAGTACTTC
CASSFQGGSETQYF
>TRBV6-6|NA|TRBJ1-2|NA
TGTGCCAGCAGTTCCGCAGCGGACGGCTATGGCTACACCTTC
CASSSAADGYGYTF
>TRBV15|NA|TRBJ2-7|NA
TGTGCCACCAGCAGACCTCGTAGTTCCAACGAGCAGTACTTC
CATSRPRSSNEQYF
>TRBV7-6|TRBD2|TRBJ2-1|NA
TGTGCCAGCAGCTTAGGGCTAGCGGGGGGGAGGAATGAGCAGTTCTTC
CASSLGLAGGRNEQFF
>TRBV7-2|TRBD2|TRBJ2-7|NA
TGTGCCAGCAGCCGACTACCGGGACTAGCGGGAGGTGGCGAGCAGTACTTC
CASSRLPGLAGGGEQYF
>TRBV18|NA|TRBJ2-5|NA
TGTGCCAGCTCACCGGCACTGGTTCAAGAGACCCAGTACTTC
CASSPALVQETQYF
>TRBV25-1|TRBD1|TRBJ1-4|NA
TGTGCCAGCAGTGAAGCAGACAGGGTCGGTGAAAAACTGTTTTTT
CASSEADRVGEKLFF
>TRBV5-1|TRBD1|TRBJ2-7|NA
TGCGCCAGCAGCTTGGCCCCCGGGACAGGGGAGAGATCCTACGAGCAGTACTTC
CASSLAPGTGERSYEQYF
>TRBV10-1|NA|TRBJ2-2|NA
TGCGCCAGCAGCGACGGCAACACCGGGGAGCTGTTTTTT
CASSDGNTGELFF
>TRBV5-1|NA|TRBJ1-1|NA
TGCGCCAGCAGCCAACAGGGCGCTGAAGCTTTCTTT
CASSQQGAEAFF
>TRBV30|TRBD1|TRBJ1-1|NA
TGTGCCTGGAGGGCCCCCGGGACAGGAAACACTGAAGCTTTCTTT
CAWRAPGTGNTEAFF
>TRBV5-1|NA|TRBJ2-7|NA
TGCGCCAGCAGCGAAGCAGGGGCCTCCTACGAGCAGTACTTC
CASSEAGASYEQYF
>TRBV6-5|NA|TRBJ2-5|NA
TGTGCCAGCAGTCCCGACAGTACCTTTGGGACCCAGTACTTC
CASSPDSTFGTQYF
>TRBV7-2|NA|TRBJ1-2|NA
TGTGCCAGCAGCTTAGGACCGCCCCCGGACCGTGGCTACACCTTC
CASSLGPPPDRGYTF
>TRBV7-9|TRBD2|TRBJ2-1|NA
TGTGCCAGCAGCTACCTGCCCGGGACTAGTTACAATGAAGAGCAGTTCTTC
CASSYLPGTSYNEEQFF
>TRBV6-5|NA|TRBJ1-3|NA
TGTGCCAGCAGTGCCCGGGCCGAGAACACCATATATTTT
CASSARAENTIYF
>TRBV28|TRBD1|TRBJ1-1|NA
TGTGCCAGCAGTCCCCCTGGACAGGGCGTTATGAACACTGAAGCTTTCTTT
CASSPPGQGVMNTEAFF
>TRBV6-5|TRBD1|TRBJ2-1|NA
TGTGCCAGCAGTTACTCCGCCGGGGGACAGGGGCAGTTCTTC
CASSYSAGGQGQFF
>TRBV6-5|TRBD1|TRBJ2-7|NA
TGTGCCAGCAGTCGACAGGGGCCGCTGGGGGAGCAGTACTTC
CASSRQGPLGEQYF
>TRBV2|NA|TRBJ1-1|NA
TGTGCCAGCAGTGAGACTGGACCTGAAGCTTTCTTT
CASSETGPEAFF
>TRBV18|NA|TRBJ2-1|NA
TGTGCCAGCTCACCACGCCAGAATGAGCAGTTCTTC
CASSPRQNEQFF
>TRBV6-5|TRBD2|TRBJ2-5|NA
TGTGCCGCACGGAGCGGGGGCGGAGAGACCCAGTACTTC
CAARSGGGETQYF
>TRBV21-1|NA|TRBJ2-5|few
TGTGCCAGCAGCAAAGATTACCTAAGCTCTCAGGGGAGGGTTGGGCAAGAGACCCAGTACTTC
CASSKDYLSSQGRVGQETQYF
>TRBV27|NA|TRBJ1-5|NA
TGTGCCAGCAGTGAGGAAGACGCTCTTGGCCCTAAACGCAATCAGCCCCAGCATTTT
CASSEEDALGPKRNQPQHF
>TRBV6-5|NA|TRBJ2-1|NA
TGTGCCAGCAGTTACTCGGGGGATTACAATGAGCAGTTCTTC
CASSYSGDYNEQFF
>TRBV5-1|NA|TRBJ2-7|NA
TGCGCCAGCAGCGCCCGACTAGGGGGATCCTACGAGCAGTACTTC
CASSARLGGSYEQYF
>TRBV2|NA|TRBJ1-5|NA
TGTGCCAGCAGTGAAGCCGGGAACAATCAGCCCCAGCATTTT
CASSEAGNNQPQHF
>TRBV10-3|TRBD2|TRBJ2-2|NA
TGTGCCATCAGTGATCAGGATAGCGGGAGACTGACCGGGGAGCTGTTTTTT
CAISDQDSGRLTGELFF
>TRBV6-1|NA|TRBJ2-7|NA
TGTGCCAGCAGTGAAAGATTGGGAGGCGAAGGGTCAAGAAAAGAGCAGTACTTC
CASSERLGGEGSRKEQYF
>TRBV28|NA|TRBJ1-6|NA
TGTGCCAGCAGACCGGACGGCTCCTATAATTCACCCCTCCACTTT
CASRPDGSYNSPLHF
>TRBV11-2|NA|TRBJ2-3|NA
TGTGCCAGCGGGGGCGGAGCCTGGGAAGATACGCAGTATTTT
CASGGGAWEDTQYF
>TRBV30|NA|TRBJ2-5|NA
TGTGCCTGGAGTGTTGACTGGGACAACCAAGAGACCCAGTACTTC
CAWSVDWDNQETQYF
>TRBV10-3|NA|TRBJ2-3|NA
TGTGCCATCAGTGGGAGGGCAAGCACCTTCACAGATACGCAGTATTTT
CAISGRASTFTDTQYF
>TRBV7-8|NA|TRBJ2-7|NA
TGTGCCAGCAGCTTAGCGGAACAAGGGACCGAGCAGTACTTC
CASSLAEQGTEQYF
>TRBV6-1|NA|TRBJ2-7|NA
TGTGCCAGCAGTGACGGATACGAGCAGTACTTC
CASSDGYEQYF
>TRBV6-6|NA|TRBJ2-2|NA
TGTGCCAGCAGTTACTCGAAAACCGGGGAGCTGTTTTTT
CASSYSKTGELFF
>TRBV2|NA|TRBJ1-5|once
TGTGCCAGCAGCCTCTATCGGACCAATAGCAATCAGCCCCAGCATTTT
CASSLYRTNSNQPQHF
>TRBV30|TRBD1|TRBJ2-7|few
TGTGCCTGGAGTGTACTGCGACAGGGTAACGAGCAGTACTTC
CAWSVLRQGNEQYF
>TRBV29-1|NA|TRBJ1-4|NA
TGCAGCGTGGGAGATGGGGGTTATAATGAAAAACTGTTTTTT
CSVGDGGYNEKLFF
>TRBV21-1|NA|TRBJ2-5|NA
TGTGCCAGCAGCAAAGCTTCGCGGGAGTGGGAGACCCAGTACTTC
CASSKASREWETQYF
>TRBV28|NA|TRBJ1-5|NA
TGTGCCAGCAGGTCCGGGGCGATCAATCAGCCCCAGCATTTT
CASRSGAINQPQHF